This TCR beta chain was identified in a study of PD-L1 blockade in urothelial cancer. Study as a whole: Among blood samples, the median T cell count was around 140,000.

The CDR3 spans 16 residues. Disease in patients was locally advanced or metastatic urothelial carcinoma. In its sample, this clone was seen once. Antigen unknown. Method: immunoSEQ multiplex PCR; TCRdb's copy keeps in-frame clones and lacks some. The table includes roughly 45,000 clones, 87% detected once. Overall study results and limits: Better survival was predicted by below-median pretreatment blood TCR clonality. Tumor-linked clones in blood grew more by 3 weeks in durable-benefit patients.

This sequence originates from a man in his 60s with urothelial cancer. The chain carries TRBV21-1 and TRBJ2-2; TRBD2 is the table's D call, not checked against the DNA. TRBV21-1 has pseudogene status. The source was PBMCs, collected around atezolizumab (anti-PD-L1) treatment. The CDR3 nucleotides read TGTGCCAGCAGTAGACTAGCGGGGGGGGACACCGGGGAGCTGTTTTTT. Its protein is CASSRLAGGDTGELFF.